This passage covers 10 T cell receptor beta chains from one sample sequenced in a study of blood T cell repertoires in COVID-19. TCRdb keeps only in-frame clones here, not all; method: immunoSEQ multiplex PCR. The data show 35,000 to 45,000 clones, about 90% seen once. The sample taken for sequencing was peripheral blood. These receptors were taken from a human donor in a cohort sampled during active COVID-19.

The V and J genes are TRBV28 and TRBJ2-5; 9 bases agree with TRBD1. The germline V gene encodes CDR1 MDHEN and CDR2 SYDVKM. The CDR3 sequence is 16 residues long. Trimming at V came to 6 bases and at J to 5 bases, leaving 13 bases not matched to a gene. CDR3 loop: CASRAWWDREGETQYF. The CDR3 region has the DNA TGTGCCAGCAGGGCTTGGTGGGACAGGGAGGGGGAGACCCAGTACTTC.

The chain uses TRBV7-2 and TRBJ1-5; D is possibly TRBD1 (5 bases). The V and J ends lost 3 bases and 2 bases respectively, with 11 bases between them. Germline CDR1 is SGHTA and CDR2 is FQGNSA. CDR3 length: 15 amino acids. CDR3 residues: CASSLGLDGNQPQHF. The CDR3 DNA reads as TGTGCCAGCAGCTTGGGACTCGATGGCAATCAGCCCCAGCATTTT.

This chain joins TRBV9 and TRBJ1-6; 7 bases are shared with TRBD1. Germline V gene data show CDR1 as SGDLS and CDR2 as YYNGEE. The CDR3 runs to 17 residues. J was trimmed by 6 bases and V by 0 bases; bases with no gene match: 9. CDR3 amino acids: CASSVAGGGKGNSPLHF. In nucleotides, the CDR3 is TGTGCCAGCAGCGTAGCTGGAGGGGGCAAGGGTAATTCACCCCTCCACTTT.

V usage is TRBV27 and J usage is TRBJ1-6; 10 nucleotides agree with TRBD1. Unmatched junction bases numbered 5, after V lost 4 bases and J lost 5 bases. Germline values: CDR1 MNHEY, CDR2 SMNVEV (reference sequence). The CDR3 covers 16 residues. The CDR3: CASSSGTGAHNSPLHF. CDR3 in DNA: TGTGCCAGCAGTTCTGGGACAGGGGCTCATAATTCACCCCTCCACTTT.

The rearrangement links TRBV9 to TRBJ2-5, with 7 bases that match TRBD1. CDR1 SGDLS and CDR2 YYNGEE come from the germline V gene. This CDR3 spans 15 amino acids. V was clipped by 3 bases and J by 0 bases; unmatched bases: 5. As DNA, the CDR3 is TGTGCCAGCAGCGCCGGGACAGTGTACCAAGAGACCCAGTACTTC. Its protein is CASSAGTVYQETQYF.

V and J are TRBV6-5 and TRBJ1-6; no definite D call. Germline CDR1 MNHEY, CDR2 SVGAGI. The CDR3 is 14 amino acids. Trimming took off 4 bases at V and 5 bases at J, with 9 bases between the two ends. This chain's CDR3 is CASSFGLDNSPLHF. The CDR3 bases are TGTGCCAGCAGTTTCGGACTCGATAATTCACCCCTCCACTTT.

This clone was recorded only once. The gene calls are TRBV18 and TRBJ1-1; 7 bases are shared with TRBD1. The CDR3 loop spans 13 amino acids. Germline V gene sequence: CDR1 KGHSH, CDR2 LQKENI. J gave up 11 bases and V 6 bases, and 12 bases lay outside the gene matches. CDR3 nucleotide sequence: TGTGCCAGCTCGCAGGGGCAGGGGGAGATCGCTTTCTTT. Protein sequence: CASSQGQGEIAFF. Looking up the rest from reference TRBV18 and TRBJ1-1 gives the full variable domain: NAGVMQNPRHLVRRRGQEARLRCSPMKGHSHVYWYRQLPEEGLKFMVYLQKENIIDESGMPKERFSAEFPKEGPSILRIQQVVRGDSAAYFCASSQGQGEIAFFGQGTRLTVV.

The genes are TRBV27 and TRBJ2-3; 9 nucleotides match TRBD2. Germline V gene data show CDR1 as MNHEY and CDR2 as SMNVEV (reference sequence). V was pared by 5 bases and J by 9 bases, with 15 bases of the junction left unmatched. The CDR3 runs to 16 residues. The CDR3, as DNA: TGTGCCAGCAGTCTCCTCGGGCGGGGGGGGTCTGTCACGCAGTATTTT. This encodes CASSLLGRGGSVTQYF.

J is TRBJ2-2 and V is TRBV4-3, with TRBD1 identical over 10 bases. This CDR3 spans 16 amino acids. The trim removed 3 bases at V and 5 bases at J, leaving 6 bases unmatched. Germline V gene sequence: CDR1 LGHNA, CDR2 YSLEER. The CDR3 sequence: CASSHSGTGETGELFF. The CDR3 DNA is TGCGCCAGCAGCCATTCCGGGACAGGGGAAACCGGGGAGCTGTTTTTT.

The chain combines TRBV7-2 with TRBJ1-5; 11 nucleotides line up with TRBD1. The CDR3 totals 15 residues. V gave up 5 bases and J gave up 5 bases; unmatched junction bases: 5. CDR1 is SGHTA and CDR2 is FQGNSA in the germline V gene. The DNA of the CDR3 is TGTGCCAGCAGCCCATGGACAGGGGGCGATCAGCCCCAGCATTTT. This codes for CASSPWTGGDQPQHF.